This T cell receptor (beta chain) was observed in a study of cytomegalovirus exposure and HLA in healthy donors. This cohort consisted of healthy bone marrow donors. Study-wide results and limits: The authors later found most CMV-associated TCR beta chains appeared HLA-restricted.

Looked up from germline, CDR1 is SQVTM and CDR2 is ANQGSEA. With 1 base clipped from V and 7 bases from J, the junction kept 4 bases outside the gene matches. This CDR3 is 14 amino acids long. As for this clone: The target antigen is unknown.

60 Vbeta and 13 Jbeta primers were used in PCR. The method was immunoSEQ multiplex PCR; TCRdb's version includes in-frame clones alone and lacks a portion of them. The sample lists 200,000 to 250,000 clones; more than 75% were seen once. The gene calls are TRBV29-1 and TRBJ1-4, with 9 positions matching TRBD1. Sequences were obtained from PBMCs. The sequence was collected from a woman in her thirties or forties in good health and CMV-seropositive. Here the CDR3 DNA reads TGCAGCGTTGAAGTAACAGGGGGCGGTGAAAAACTGTTTTTT. This translates into CSVEVTGGGEKLFF.